This is a list of T cell receptor beta chains from one sample in a study of low-dose radiotherapy and immunotherapy resistance in tumors. Each CDR3 protein gets one entry after TCRdb re-called the reads with MiXCR. The profile shows approximately 70,000 distinct CDR3 sequences, 31% of them singletons. The sample here was PBMCs, taken before treatment. The source of these receptors is a female donor with ovarian cancer. Each CDR3 is given with its conserved first and last residue. D genes are given only for firm matches. Clone size is given for some rows only: seen once, a few or many times, or a class if the clone is expanded.

d_gene	v_gene	j_gene	abundance	CDR3nt	CDR3aa
NA	TRBV6-2/TRBV6-3	TRBJ2-1	NA	TGTGCCAGCAGTTCCCGGGACTGGCGCATAGACTCCTACAATGAGCAGTTCTTC	CASSSRDWRIDSYNEQFF
NA	TRBV18	TRBJ1-3	many	TGTGCCAGCTCCCTTAGACCCGCCGGGAACTCTGGAAACACCATATATTTT	CASSLRPAGNSGNTIYF
TRBD2	TRBV11-3	TRBJ2-3	many	TGTGCCAGCAGCTTACGGCAGCGGGAGCTGAGTACAGATACGCAGTATTTT	CASSLRQRELSTDTQYF
NA	TRBV11-2	TRBJ2-3	NA	TGTGCCAGCAGCTTAGACCTCAGGAGTGCGCAGTATTTT	CASSLDLRSAQYF
NA	TRBV6-5	TRBJ1-2	many	TGTGCCAGCAGTTCACCGGGAGAGAACTATGGCTACACCTTC	CASSSPGENYGYTF
NA	TRBV18	TRBJ2-3	many	TGTGCCAGCTCACCAACGGGGTATGGCACAGATACGCAGTATTTT	CASSPTGYGTDTQYF
NA	TRBV7-3	TRBJ2-3	many	TGTGCCAGCAGCCTGGACCGAGGGGAGCTCGGGGATACGCAGTATTTT	CASSLDRGELGDTQYF
NA	TRBV18	TRBJ1-1	NA	TGTGCCAGCTCACCACAAGATCGGAACACTGAAGCTTTCTTT	CASSPQDRNTEAFF
NA	TRBV27	TRBJ1-1	many	TGTGCCAGCAGTTCGAGGGCGGGGAACACTGAAGCTTTCTTT	CASSSRAGNTEAFF
NA	TRBV29-1	TRBJ2-7	many	TGCAGCGTTGAAGATCCCCTACTCTACGAGCAGTACTTC	CSVEDPLLYEQYF
NA	TRBV20-1	TRBJ2-3	many	TGCAGTGCTGGTGGATCTAGCACAGATACGCAGTATTTT	CSAGGSSTDTQYF
TRBD2	TRBV5-1	TRBJ2-1	NA	TGCGCCAGCAGCGGATCGGGAGGGGTCTTTAATGAGCAGTTCTTC	CASSGSGGVFNEQFF
NA	TRBV23-1	TRBJ2-2	NA	TGCGCCAGACAGGGCTTGTGGGAGCTGTTTTTT	CARQGLWELFF
TRBD2	TRBV7-2	TRBJ2-3	NA	TGTGCCAGCAGCCCCCGGACTAGCCACCGCACAGATACGCAGTATTTT	CASSPRTSHRTDTQYF
TRBD1	TRBV27	TRBJ1-6	many	TGTGCCAGCAGCCCGGACAGGGGGCCTTCACCCCTCCACTTT	CASSPDRGPSPLHF
TRBD1	TRBV10-3	TRBJ1-5	many	TGTGCCATCAGTGGGGACAGGGGGGGGGATCAGCCCCAGCATTTT	CAISGDRGGDQPQHF
TRBD1	TRBV5-6	TRBJ1-6	NA	TGTGCCAGCAGGGCCGGGACAGGGGTTAATTCACCCCTCCACTTT	CASRAGTGVNSPLHF
TRBD2	TRBV12-3/TRBV12-4	TRBJ2-2	many	TGTGCCAGCAGTTTGGGGCGGGGGGGCATAACCGGGGAGCTGTTTTTT	CASSLGRGGITGELFF